Presented here are 30 T cell receptor beta chains from one specimen sequenced in a study of blood T cell repertoires in COVID-19. Profiling relied on immunoSEQ multiplex PCR, and the TCRdb table lists in-frame clones only, not all of them. The sample holds about 160,000 clones, roughly 85% seen once. Material: peripheral blood. The receptors originated from a human donor with acute or convalescent COVID-19. The donor label of this sample is uncertain.

This chain joins TRBV4-2 and TRBJ1-2; D unresolved. CDR1 is LGHNA and CDR2 is YNFKEQ in the germline V gene. CDR3 size: 16 residues. V lost 0 bases to trimming and J lost 4 bases, with 15 bases between them. DNA for the CDR3: TGTGCCAGCAGCCAAGATCACATCAGGTCCGTCTATGGCTACACCTTC. Protein sequence: CASSQDHIRSVYGYTF.

The chain recombines TRBV6-1 with TRBJ2-1; TRBD2 agrees at 8 bases. Unmatched junction bases numbered 7, after V lost 0 bases and J lost 12 bases. Per germline, CDR1 MNHNS and CDR2 SASEGT. The CDR3 sequence is 14 residues long. This chain's CDR3 is CASSEAGPGTRQFF. The CDR3 coding sequence is TGTGCCAGCAGTGAAGCGGGCCCCGGGACTAGGCAGTTCTTC.

The chain has TRBV6-4 and TRBJ2-2; 11 positions match TRBD1. The CDR3 is made up of 16 amino acids. V lost 4 bases and J lost 4; bases outside the gene matches: 5. The V gene's germline CDR1 is MRHNA and CDR2 SNTAGT. CDR3 nucleotide sequence: TGTGCCAGCAGTGCCCGGGACAGGGGGAGCACCGGGGAGCTGTTTTTT. Translated, it gives CASSARDRGSTGELFF.

The chain carries TRBV5-6 and TRBJ1-4, with TRBD1 matching 9 bases. The V segment lost 4 bases and the J segment 0 bases; nucleotides outside the gene matches: 13. Germline CDR1 reads SGHDT; CDR2 reads YYEEEE. This CDR3 comprises 19 residues. CDR3 in DNA: TGTGCCAGCAGCCAACACGGGACAGGGAGGATGGCAACTAATGAAAAACTGTTTTTT. Translated: CASSQHGTGRMATNEKLFF.

The rearrangement links TRBV5-1 to TRBJ2-2, with TRBD1 identical over 7 bases. The CDR3 has 15 residues. V was clipped by 3 bases and J by 4 bases; unmatched bases: 6. Germline V gene lookup returns CDR1 SGHRS and CDR2 YFSETQ. The CDR3 nucleotides are TGCGCCAGCAGCTCGGGACAGACGTTCACCGGGGAGCTGTTTTTT. Protein product: CASSSGQTFTGELFF.

This chain links TRBV27 with TRBJ2-7; D possibly corresponds to TRBD1 (5 bases). There are 14 residues in the CDR3. With 9 bases removed from V and 2 bases from J, the gap between germline ends came to 17 bases. The V gene's germline CDR1 is MNHEY and CDR2 SMNVEV (reference sequence). The CDR3 DNA follows: TGTGCCAGTAATGATCAGGGAAGGACCTACGAGCAGTACTTC. Its protein is CASNDQGRTYEQYF.

V and J are TRBV5-4 and TRBJ1-2, with D maybe TRBD1 (6 bases). Looked up from germline, CDR1 is SGHNT and CDR2 is YYREEE (reference sequence). CDR3 length: 14 residues. V lost 4 bases to trimming and J lost 6 bases, with 16 bases between them. The DNA of the CDR3 is TGTGCCAGCAGCCTCACAGGGTCGGCAAATGGCTACACCTTC. Its translation is CASSLTGSANGYTF.

This chain connects TRBV7-9 to TRBJ1-4; D ambiguous. V was clipped by 5 bases and J by 1 base, with 17 bases between them. The germline gives CDR1 SEHNR, CDR2 FQNEAQ (reference sequence). CDR3 length: 17 amino acids. CDR3 DNA: TGTGCCAGCAGCCCGGCTGAGGGATTGAGAACTAATGAAAAACTGTTTTTT. Translated: CASSPAEGLRTNEKLFF.

V gene TRBV3-1 (or the pseudogene TRBV3-2) combines with J gene TRBJ2-6, with 10 bases aligning to TRBD1. The germline gives CDR1 LGHDT, CDR2 YNNKEL (reference sequence). This CDR3 spans 17 amino acids. V lost 1 base to trimming and J lost 0 bases; unmatched junction nucleotides: 0. The CDR3 loop is CASSQGTGGSGANVLTF. CDR3 nucleotides: TGTGCCAGCAGCCAAGGGACAGGGGGCTCTGGGGCCAACGTCCTGACTTTC.

The chain combines TRBV20-1 with TRBJ1-2, with D perhaps matching TRBD1 (5 bases). Per the germline V gene, CDR1 is DFQATT and CDR2 is SNEGSKA (reference sequence). CDR3 length: 14 residues. V lost 3 bases to trimming and J lost 5 bases, with 16 bases between them. The CDR3 DNA reads TGCAGTGCTAGTATAACAGGAGGGCAGTATGGCTACACCTTC. Protein product: CSASITGGQYGYTF.

The DNA for the CDR3 is TGCGCCAGCAGCCAAGCAGACAGGGGAAGTTCCGAGCAGTACTTC. Its translation is CASSQADRGSSEQYF. The chain joins TRBV4-1 to TRBJ2-7; 8 bases match TRBD1. The CDR3 is 15 residues long. Germline lookup yields CDR1 MGHRA and CDR2 YSYEKL. With V trimmed by 1 base and J by 6 bases, 8 bases remained unmatched.

This rearrangement joins TRBV7-2 to TRBJ2-1, with a tentative D call TRBD2 (6 bases). From germline, CDR1 is SGHTA and CDR2 FQGNSA. The CDR3 loop spans 14 amino acids. V dropped 1 base and J dropped 7 bases, with 11 bases sitting between them. This chain's CDR3 is CASSLVGGVNEQFF. CDR3 in DNA: TGTGCCAGCAGCTTAGTGGGGGGAGTAAATGAGCAGTTCTTC.

The rearrangement joins TRBV7-2 to TRBJ1-5; tentative D call: TRBD1 (5 bases). The CDR3 consists of 18 residues. V was shortened by 5 bases and J by 3 bases, with 23 bases between the two germline ends. CDR1 and CDR2 from the germline V gene are SGHTA and FQGNSA. DNA of the CDR3: TGTGCCAGCAGCGCTAAAGGTGGGCTACAAGGGGCCAATCAGCCCCAGCATTTT. This codes for CASSAKGGLQGANQPQHF.

This chain connects TRBV9 to TRBJ1-2; D ambiguous. The CDR3 is 12 amino acids. The V gene's germline CDR1 is SGDLS and CDR2 YYNGEE. V shed 4 bases and J shed 4 bases, with 8 bases lying between them. As DNA, the CDR3 is TGTGCCAGCAGCTACACGGGCTATGGCTACACCTTC. This translates into CASSYTGYGYTF.

J is TRBJ1-2 and V is TRBV5-6; D is ambiguous. Germline V gene data show CDR1 as SGHDT and CDR2 as YYEEEE. The CDR3 extends over 12 amino acids. The V gene lost 3 bases and the J gene lost 8 bases, with 11 bases spanning the gap. The CDR3, as DNA: TGTGCCAGCAGCTATTCCCATGGCGGCTACACCTTC. Amino acid sequence: CASSYSHGGYTF.

This clone was recorded only once. This chain connects TRBV3-1 (or the pseudogene TRBV3-2) to TRBJ2-1; 15 bases match TRBD2. CDR3 length: 15 amino acids. With 6 bases clipped from V and 7 bases from J, the junction kept 4 bases outside the gene matches. Germline V gives CDR1 LGHDT, CDR2 YNNKEL (reference sequence). The CDR3 nucleotides read TGTGCCAGCAGGAGGGGGACTAGCGGGGGGAATGAGCAGTTCTTC. Translation gives CASRRGTSGGNEQFF.

The chain has TRBV5-1 and TRBJ2-3; D is undetermined. The germline gives CDR1 SGHRS, CDR2 YFSETQ. This CDR3 contains 15 residues. Deletions cut 0 bases from V and 1 base from J, with 9 bases between. CDR3 protein: CASSLGRQGTDTQYF. The DNA for the CDR3 is TGCGCCAGCAGCTTGGGTAGGCAGGGCACAGATACGCAGTATTTT. The variable domain in full, completed from reference TRBV5-1 and TRBJ2-3, reads KAGVTQTPRYLIKTRGQQVTLSCSPISGHRSVSWYQQTPGQGLQFLFEYFSETQRNKGNFPGRFSGRQFSNSRSEMNVSTLELGDSALYLCASSLGRQGTDTQYFGPGTRLTVL.

This chain connects TRBV2 to TRBJ1-4, with a tentative D call TRBD1 (6 bases). CDR1 and CDR2 (germline): SNHLY, FYNNEI. V was cut by 7 bases and J by 5 bases, with 11 bases left in between. CDR3 length: 13 residues. Here the CDR3 reads CASKQGANEKLFF. DNA for the CDR3: TGTGCCAGCAAACAGGGCGCGAATGAAAAACTGTTTTTT.

V and J are TRBV19 and TRBJ2-1; D perhaps matches TRBD1 (5 bases). CDR3 length equals 12 residues. Germline V gives CDR1 LNHDA, CDR2 SQIVND (reference sequence). The V and J ends lost 10 bases and 4 bases respectively, with 11 bases between them. The CDR3 is CATNQGYNEQFF. In nucleotides, the CDR3 is TGTGCCACAAACCAGGGTTACAATGAGCAGTTCTTC.

The chain has TRBV5-1 and TRBJ1-3; no definite D call. Germline V CDR1 and CDR2: SGHRS, YFSETQ. V gave up 7 bases and J gave up 0 bases, with 17 bases separating them. The CDR3 has 16 residues. The CDR3 protein is CASSPGGSSSGNTIYF. Written as DNA, the CDR3 is TGCGCCAGCTCTCCGGGTGGCAGCAGCTCTGGAAACACCATATATTTT.

The chain combines TRBV5-4 with TRBJ2-3, with 11 bases lining up with TRBD1. V was pared by 4 bases and J by 2 bases, with 9 bases of the junction left unmatched. CDR1 is SGHNT and CDR2 is YYREEE in the germline V gene (reference sequence). This CDR3 comprises 17 residues. DNA of the CDR3: TGTGCCAGCAGCCCAGGGGGACAGGGGGGAATCACAGATACGCAGTATTTT. Translation: CASSPGGQGGITDTQYF.

The J gene is TRBJ1-3, the V gene TRBV19, with 7 bases lining up with TRBD1. This CDR3 is built from 15 residues. The J segment lost 0 bases and the V segment lost 5 bases, leaving 4 bases of the junction unmatched. Germline CDR1 is LNHDA and CDR2 is SQIVND (reference sequence). The CDR3 sequence is CASSLDRHSGNTIYF. The CDR3 coding sequence is TGTGCCAGTAGTCTGGACAGGCACTCTGGAAACACCATATATTTT.

The rearrangement uses TRBV28 and TRBJ2-5, with D possibly TRBD2 on 7 matching bases. The CDR3 sequence is 16 residues long. Trimming stripped 5 bases from V and 2 bases from J, with 18 bases between. CDR1 and CDR2 (germline): MDHEN, SYDVKM. CDR3 residues: CASSPSQGGGQETQYF. CDR3 nucleotide sequence: TGTGCCAGCAGTCCTAGCCAAGGGGGGGGGCAAGAGACCCAGTACTTC.

The genes are TRBV6-1 and TRBJ2-1, with D perhaps matching TRBD2 (8 bases). Germline V CDR1 and CDR2: MNHNS, SASEGT. The ends were cut back, 0 bases at V and 2 bases at J, with 11 bases in the middle. The CDR3 covers 16 residues. As DNA, the CDR3 is TGTGCCAGCAGTGAAGCCGGGAGGGGGCCCTACAATGAGCAGTTCTTC. Translated, it gives CASSEAGRGPYNEQFF.

The chain joins TRBV4-1 to TRBJ1-2; TRBD1 matches 7 bases. The germline gives CDR1 MGHRA, CDR2 YSYEKL. The CDR3 length is 16 residues. J lost 4 bases, V lost 3 bases, and 11 bases had no gene match. The CDR3 reads CASSHAPQQGTYGYTF. CDR3 nucleotides: TGCGCCAGCAGCCATGCTCCGCAACAGGGGACCTATGGCTACACCTTC.

The chain recombines TRBV7-2 with TRBJ2-3; 8 bases match TRBD2. Germline V CDR1 and CDR2: SGHTA, FQGNSA. Trimming cost V 6 bases and J 4 bases; bases outside gene matches: 6. The CDR3 totals 14 residues. CDR3 amino acids: CASRRRGGPDTQYF. The DNA for the CDR3 is TGTGCCAGCAGACGTCGGGGGGGCCCAGATACGCAGTATTTT. The complete variable domain, with remaining parts taken from reference TRBV7-2 and TRBJ2-3, reads GAGVSQSPSNKVTEKGKDVELRCDPISGHTALYWYRQSLGQGLEFLIYFQGNSAPDKSGLPSDRFSAERTGGSVSTLTIQRTQQEDSAVYLCASRRRGGPDTQYFGPGTRLTVL.

V usage is TRBV30 and J usage is TRBJ1-4, with 12 nucleotides matching TRBD1. The germline CDR1 and CDR2 sequences are GTSNPN and SVGIG (reference sequence). After removal of 1 base from V and 8 bases from J, the junction contained 2 bases not matched to a gene. The CDR3 consists of 14 residues. The CDR3, as DNA: TGTGCCTGGAGTGGGGACAGGGGGCGAGAAAAACTGTTTTTT. It specifies CAWSGDRGREKLFF.

The rearrangement links TRBV10-3 to TRBJ2-7; D is undetermined. The CDR3 has 11 residues. The germline CDR1 and CDR2 sequences are ENHRY and SYGVKD. Trimming left V 0 bases short and J 7 bases short, with 4 bases between. CDR3 in amino acids: CAISESEEQYF. CDR3 in DNA: TGTGCCATCAGTGAGTCGGAGGAGCAGTACTTC.

V usage is TRBV18 and J usage is TRBJ1-3; 7 bases map to TRBD1. This CDR3 has 15 amino acids. The V and J ends lost 4 bases and 0 bases, in that order; junction bases with no gene match: 3. The germline gives CDR1 KGHSH, CDR2 LQKENI. The CDR3 DNA reads TGTGCCAGCTCACAAGGACAGGCCTCTGGAAACACCATATATTTT. Its translation is CASSQGQASGNTIYF.

This rearrangement joins TRBV6-6 to TRBJ2-5; 11 positions agree with TRBD1. The CDR3 runs to 14 residues. V shed 5 bases and J 6 bases; nucleotides not matched to a gene: 5. The germline V gene has CDR1 MNHNY and CDR2 SVGAGI (reference sequence). The CDR3 region is CASSQGQGGKTQYF. The CDR3 DNA reads TGTGCCAGCAGTCAGGGACAGGGGGGAAAGACCCAGTACTTC.